Included here is one T cell receptor beta chain sequence, with context. Its target is not known. The data belong to a study of shared clonotypes between healthy human individuals. Study details: Each donor's CD4 naive and CD4 memory cells filled three plates apiece, CD8 naive two, and CD8 memory one.

Study results and caveats: A limitation of the genetic and exposure-history diversity represented arose from few donors. What naive subsets generally showed was a larger estimated richness than memory subsets showed.

The CDR3 contains 17 residues. Germline assignment: CDR1 MDHEN and CDR2 SYDVKM. With 6 bases clipped from V and 5 bases from J, the junction kept 14 bases outside the gene matches. Assay execution proceeded at the deep level. Sequencing was performed with immunoSEQ multiplex PCR; in TCRdb, only in-frame clones are kept and a portion is missing. This sample has 500,000 or so clones, with roughly 95% found just once. The sequencing input was naive CD4+ T cells sorted from blood. Subset noted: CD45RA+ positively selected. V is TRBV28 and J is TRBJ2-3, with 10 bases that match TRBD2. The receptor comes from a woman aged 25 to 39 in good health. CDR3 in amino acids: CASSSRALAGVGDTQYF. The CDR3 region has the DNA TGTGCCAGCAGCTCCAGGGCTCTAGCGGGAGTTGGAGATACGCAGTATTTT.